Below are 24 T cell receptor beta chains sequenced from a single sample in a study of post-analysis software for immune sequencing data. These receptors' antigens are unknown. Study-wide results and caveats: With TRBV5-6, TRBV5-1 and TRBV20-1 included, about 5 TRBV segments were more frequent in patients than in controls.

Unique molecular identifiers were carried by the TCR beta cDNA libraries. TCRdb ran MiXCR on the PCR reads and lists one entry per CDR3 protein. Seen here are around 710,000 distinct CDR3 sequences, under 60% observed once, and the top ten hold roughly 5.2%. Sequenced input: blood. These receptor sequences come from a girl aged 5 to 17 with multiple sclerosis.

V gene TRBV7-3 combines with J gene TRBJ2-1; a weak D match, TRBD1 (5 bases). Trimming cost V 4 bases and J 5 bases, with 12 bases left between them. The CDR3 covers 14 residues. Germline assignment: CDR1 SGHTA and CDR2 FQGTGA. The CDR3 DNA follows: TGTGCCAGCAGCTACCCGACAGAGAACAATGAGCAGTTCTTC. It specifies CASSYPTENNEQFF.

This clonotype has only a few counts. The chain couples TRBV7-8 to TRBJ2-1; weak D call: TRBD1 (6 bases). V was cut by 5 bases and J by 1 base, with 15 bases left in between. The CDR3 sequence is 16 residues long. Germline V CDR1 and CDR2: SGHVS, FQNEAQ. CDR3 nucleotides: TGTGCCAGCAGCGCGCAGGGGCCGGGATCCTACAATGAGCAGTTCTTC. This translates into CASSAQGPGSYNEQFF. Looking up the rest from reference TRBV7-8 and TRBJ2-1 gives the full variable domain: GAGVSQSPRYKVAKRGQDVALRCDPISGHVSLFWYQQALGQGPEFLTYFQNEAQLDKSGLPSDRFFAERPEGSVSTLKIQRTQQEDSAVYLCASSAQGPGSYNEQFFGPGTRLTVL.

The chain is built from TRBV9 and TRBJ2-3; TRBD2 matches at 10 bases. Germline V gene sequence: CDR1 SGDLS, CDR2 YYNGEE. This CDR3 region has 16 residues. The ends lost 3 bases at V and 0 bases at J; junction bases unmatched: 4. CDR3 protein: CASSARAGGSTDTQYF. DNA of the CDR3: TGTGCCAGCAGCGCCCGAGCGGGAGGGAGCACAGATACGCAGTATTTT.

The CDR3 protein is CSVHWGRESQYTQYF. The CDR3 region has the DNA TGCAGTGTCCACTGGGGGCGGGAAAGCCAGTATACGCAGTATTTT. This rearrangement joins TRBV20-1 to TRBJ2-3; the D gene could be TRBD1 or TRBD2 (6 bases each). Germline V gene data show CDR1 as DFQATT and CDR2 as SNEGSKA (reference sequence). The CDR3 contains 15 residues. V was clipped by 7 bases and J by 7 bases, with 24 bases between them.

The rearrangement joins TRBV7-9 to TRBJ1-2; the D gene is possibly TRBD1 (6 bases). Trimming shortened V by 4 bases and J by 6 bases, and 18 bases separated the two germline ends. Germline CDR1 reads SEHNR; CDR2 reads FQNEAQ (reference sequence). The CDR3 sequence is 15 residues long. The CDR3 coding sequence is TGTGCCAGCAGCTCCCCGGCAGGCAAGGGGGATGGCTACACCTTC. Translation gives CASSSPAGKGDGYTF. The complete variable domain, with remaining parts taken from reference TRBV7-9 and TRBJ1-2, reads DTGVSQNPRHKITKRGQNVTFRCDPISEHNRLYWYRQTLGQGPEFLTYFQNEAQLEKSRLLSDRFSAERPKGSFSTLEIQRTEQGDSAMYLCASSSPAGKGDGYTFGSGTRLTVV.

The J gene is TRBJ2-1, the V gene TRBV7-8, with D possibly matching TRBD1 (8 bases). The CDR3 extends over 16 amino acids. Trimming left V 5 bases short and J 4 bases short, with 18 bases between. From germline, CDR1 is SGHVS and CDR2 FQNEAQ. CDR3 sequence: CASSLQGGVQYNEQFF. The CDR3 DNA reads TGTGCCAGCAGCCTACAGGGGGGGGTTCAGTACAATGAGCAGTTCTTC.

The V and J genes are TRBV27 and TRBJ2-5; TRBD1 might be the D (5 bases). The tail of the sequence fits TRBJ2-7 better, so the J call may be wrong. This CDR3 has 15 residues. CDR1 MNHEY and CDR2 SMNVEV come from the germline V gene (reference sequence). In DNA, the CDR3 is TGTGCCAGCAGTCCCTCAGGGCTTTGGGCCTACGAGCAGTACTTC. As protein: CASSPSGLWAYEQYF.

This clonotype has only a few counts. The V gene is TRBV24-1, the J gene TRBJ2-7, with TRBD1 matching over 8 bases. V was clipped by 4 bases and J by 7 bases; unmatched bases: 11. From germline, CDR1 is KGHDR and CDR2 SFDVKD. This CDR3 region has 15 residues. The CDR3 spells CATSDPLDRAWEQYF. CDR3 in DNA: TGTGCCACCAGTGACCCCCTGGACAGGGCCTGGGAGCAGTACTTC.

The chain joins TRBV24-1 to TRBJ2-3; 13 nucleotides line up with TRBD2. Germline CDR1 is KGHDR and CDR2 is SFDVKD. Germline trimming cut 6 bases from V and 2 bases from J; bases unmatched to any gene: 4. This CDR3 has 16 residues. The CDR3 here is CATSPGTSGNTDTQYF. CDR3 bases: TGTGCCACCAGTCCCGGGACTAGCGGGAACACAGATACGCAGTATTTT.

This chain uses TRBV5-1 with TRBJ1-1; 7 bases are shared with TRBD1. After removal of 0 bases from V and 4 bases from J, the junction contained 9 bases not matched to a gene. The CDR3 has 16 residues. CDR1 and CDR2 from the germline V gene are SGHRS and YFSETQ. In DNA, the CDR3 is TGCGCCAGCAGCTTGGCGGCAGGGGGGTTGAGCACTGAAGCTTTCTTT. Its protein is CASSLAAGGLSTEAFF.

This clonotype showed up just a few times. This sequence joins TRBV27 and TRBJ2-3; TRBD2 might be the D (6 bases). CDR1 is MNHEY and CDR2 is SMNVEV in the germline V gene (reference sequence). Trimming left V 5 bases short and J 3 bases short, with 15 bases between. The CDR3 is 15 amino acids. CDR3 sequence (DNA): TGTGCCAGCAGTCCCTACGGGAGTCTTACAGATACGCAGTATTTT. It specifies CASSPYGSLTDTQYF.

The sample holds one count of this clonotype. The chain couples TRBV7-2 to TRBJ2-2; TRBD1 matches at 7 bases. Germline V gene data show CDR1 as SGHTA and CDR2 as FQGNSA. After removal of 7 bases from V and 1 base from J, the junction contained 3 bases not matched to a gene. CDR3 length: 14 residues. In DNA form, the CDR3 reads TGTGCCAGCAACAGGGGCGGGAACACCGGGGAGCTGTTTTTT. The encoded protein is CASNRGGNTGELFF.

Only a few counts were recorded for this clonotype. V is TRBV6-6 and J is TRBJ2-7; D call uncertain. V lost 2 bases, J lost 3 bases, and 8 bases lay in between. The germline V gene has CDR1 MNHNY and CDR2 SVGAGI (reference sequence). This CDR3 contains 13 residues. The CDR3 reads CASSYRVGYEQYF. The CDR3 region has the DNA TGTGCCAGCAGTTACCGGGTTGGCTACGAGCAGTACTTC.

A note on this clonotype: The junction does not match germline at one end; this may be a read error. V gene TRBV7-2 combines with J gene TRBJ2-1; possibly TRBD2 for D (6 bases). This CDR3 is 15 amino acids long. CDR1 and CDR2 (germline): SGHTA, FQGNSA. The CDR3 DNA is TGTGTCAGCAGCTTAGGGGACTCTCGGCGGGATGAGCAGTTCTTC. The encoded protein is CVSSLGDSRRDEQFF.

V usage is TRBV7-2 and J usage is TRBJ2-1; D unresolved. CDR1 is SGHTA and CDR2 is FQGNSA in the germline V gene. V was trimmed by 1 base and J by 10 bases, leaving 17 bases between them. The CDR3 is made up of 15 amino acids. The CDR3 region has the DNA TGTGCCAGCAGCTTAGTTGGCCTAGGCCGAGGAGAGCAGTTCTTC. Translated, it gives CASSLVGLGRGEQFF.

The chain carries TRBV20-1 and TRBJ2-3, with TRBD1 matching over 7 bases. Germline-derived CDR1 and CDR2 are DFQATT and SNEGSKA (reference sequence). The V and J ends lost 2 bases and 2 bases, in that order; junction bases with no gene match: 4. There are 14 residues in the CDR3. The CDR3 DNA sequence: TGCAGTGCTAGAAGGGACAGCAACACAGATACGCAGTATTTT. Residues: CSARRDSNTDTQYF.

V is TRBV20-1 and J is TRBJ2-3; D gene ambiguous. Deletions cut 5 bases from V and 6 bases from J, with 9 bases between. Germline V lookup: CDR1 DFQATT, CDR2 SNEGSKA (reference sequence). The CDR3 contains 11 residues. The DNA of the CDR3 is TGCAGTGCTGGAAACATGGATACGCAGTATTTT. Residues: CSAGNMDTQYF.

A few counts support this clonotype. This chain joins TRBV3-1 and TRBJ2-1; 8 nucleotides line up with TRBD2. This CDR3 contains 15 residues. With V trimmed by 5 bases and J by 6 bases, 9 bases remained unmatched. Germline CDR1 reads LGHDT; CDR2 reads YNNKEL (reference sequence). DNA for the CDR3: TGTGCCAGCAGCTCGGGACTAGTAGAGGGCAATGAGCAGTTCTTC. Translation: CASSSGLVEGNEQFF.

The table lists this clonotype with a few counts. This chain uses TRBV2 with TRBJ2-7; the D is unclear. Per the germline V gene, CDR1 is SNHLY and CDR2 is FYNNEI. This CDR3 comprises 12 residues. The V end was cut by 6 bases, the J end by 4 bases, with 10 bases between. The CDR3 is CASRAIIYEQYF. Here the CDR3 DNA reads TGTGCCAGCAGGGCCATAATTTACGAGCAGTACTTC.

The V and J genes are TRBV7-6 and TRBJ2-1; a weak D match, TRBD2 (6 bases). Trimming stripped 3 bases from V and 4 bases from J, with 13 bases between. The CDR3 is 15 amino acids. CDR1 and CDR2 from the germline V gene are SGHVS and FNYEAQ. The CDR3 coding sequence is TGTGCCAGCAGCTTGGGACTCCCGGAATACAATGAGCAGTTCTTC. Translation: CASSLGLPEYNEQFF.

J is TRBJ2-5 and V is TRBV30; a weak D match, TRBD1 (5 bases). The length of the CDR3 is 15 residues. The germline V gene encodes CDR1 GTSNPN and CDR2 SVGIG (reference sequence). The V gene lost 2 bases and the J gene lost 2 bases, with 15 bases spanning the gap. CDR3 protein: CAWSWGRTLQETQYF. DNA of the CDR3: TGTGCCTGGAGTTGGGGCCGAACCCTTCAAGAGACCCAGTACTTC. Filled out from reference TRBV30 and TRBJ2-5, the complete variable domain reads SQTIHQWPATLVQPVGSPLSLECTVEGTSNPNLYWYRQAAGRGLQLLFYSVGIGQISSEVPQNLSASRPQDRQFILSSKKLLLSDSGFYLCAWSWGRTLQETQYFGPGTRLLVL.

The J gene is TRBJ2-5, the V gene TRBV7-9, with a weak D call TRBD1 (6 bases). V was trimmed by 0 bases and J by 5 bases, leaving 13 bases between them. The CDR3 runs 15 residues. Per the germline V gene, CDR1 is SEHNR and CDR2 is FQNEAQ (reference sequence). The CDR3 sequence is CASSLAQGMEETQYF. The CDR3, as DNA: TGTGCCAGCAGCTTAGCCCAGGGGATGGAGGAGACCCAGTACTTC.

The chain is built from TRBV24-1 and TRBJ1-1; the D is unclear. The CDR3 runs to 13 residues. Looked up from germline, CDR1 is KGHDR and CDR2 is SFDVKD. V was shortened by 3 bases and J by 1 base, with 5 bases between the two germline ends. DNA for the CDR3: TGTGCCACCAGTGATGAGACGAACACTGAAGCTTTCTTT. Amino acids: CATSDETNTEAFF.

V and J are TRBV29-1 and TRBJ2-5; D is unresolved. This CDR3 is built from 12 residues. The V and J ends lost 4 bases and 4 bases respectively, with 10 bases between them. Germline CDR1 is SQVTM and CDR2 is ANQGSEA. CDR3 protein: CSVVSNRETQYF. The DNA for the CDR3 is TGCAGCGTTGTATCGAATAGAGAGACCCAGTACTTC.